A single sample gave rise to the 15 T cell receptor beta chains below, sequenced in a study of CD8 T cells in ankylosing spondylitis. Study-wide findings and caveats: Seemingly characteristic of ankylosing spondylitis blood was a TCR beta motif consisting of fewer than 10 highly homologous variants.

TCRdb re-derived calls from the 5' RACE reads in MiXCR, one entry per CDR3 protein. The data contain 800,000 to 900,000 distinct CDR3 sequences, approximately 12% of them seen just once; the ten biggest clones take up 0.45% to 0.6%. These receptors are not linked to any known antigen. The sample consisted of blood, either unsorted or a sorted T cell fraction (not recorded which). All receptors derive from a male donor with ankylosing spondylitis.

This clonotype was recorded many times. J is TRBJ1-1 and V is TRBV25-1; 9 nucleotides match TRBD1. V lost 2 bases to trimming and J lost 1 base; unmatched junction nucleotides: 2. Looked up from germline, CDR1 is MGHDK and CDR2 is SYGVNS. The CDR3 is 15 residues long. The CDR3 DNA sequence: TGTGCCAGCAGTGAACCGGGACAGGGGAACACTGAAGCTTTCTTT. Its protein product is CASSEPGQGNTEAFF. The variable domain in full, with the rest retrieved from reference TRBV25-1 and TRBJ1-1, is EADIYQTPRYLVIGTGKKITLECSQTMGHDKMYWYQQDPGMELHLIHYSYGVNSTEKGDLSSESTVSRIRTEHFPLTLESARPSHTSQYLCASSEPGQGNTEAFFGQGTRLTVV.

This clonotype was counted ten times or more. The chain combines TRBV20-1 with TRBJ1-6; D is uncertain. The CDR3 is made up of 12 amino acids. Per germline, CDR1 DFQATT and CDR2 SNEGSKA (reference sequence). V lost 3 bases to trimming and J lost 7 bases, with 7 bases between them. CDR3 nucleotides: TGCAGTGCTAGGCGGGTCAATTCACCCCTCCACTTT. It yields the protein CSARRVNSPLHF.

Ten or more counts support this clonotype. This rearrangement joins TRBV29-1 to TRBJ1-1, with unresolved D. Trimming removed 8 bases at V and 7 bases at J, with 8 bases between. There are 9 residues in the CDR3. Per germline, CDR1 SQVTM and CDR2 ANQGSEA. The CDR3, as DNA: TGCAGCACTGACCGTGAAGCTTTCTTT. Translating it yields CSTDREAFF.

The sample holds a few counts of this clonotype. The gene calls are TRBV20-1 and TRBJ2-5; D is perhaps TRBD1 (6 bases). Germline CDR1 is DFQATT and CDR2 is SNEGSKA (reference sequence). The CDR3 has 13 residues. V was clipped by 4 bases and J by 3 bases, with 12 bases between them. This CDR3 reads CSAIRTVEETQYF. In nucleotides, the CDR3 is TGCAGTGCTATTCGGACAGTAGAAGAGACCCAGTACTTC.

The chain uses TRBV27 and TRBJ2-7; 7 bases line up with TRBD1. From germline, CDR1 is MNHEY and CDR2 SMNVEV (reference sequence). V was clipped by 5 bases and J by 0 bases; unmatched bases: 13. The length of the CDR3 is 17 residues. The CDR3 here is CASSKSRDSIYSYEQYF. The CDR3 DNA sequence: TGTGCCAGCAGTAAATCCCGGGACAGTATATACTCCTACGAGCAGTACTTC.

This clonotype occurred many times. The chain recombines TRBV5-1 with TRBJ2-1; D tentatively reads TRBD1 or TRBD2 (5 bases each). The CDR3 is 14 residues long. CDR1 SGHRS and CDR2 YFSETQ come from the germline V gene. Trimming stripped 4 bases from V and 12 bases from J, with 20 bases between. CDR3 sequence (DNA): TGCGCCAGCAGCCGGGGACCGGGAACGGCCGGGCAGTTCTTC. Protein sequence: CASSRGPGTAGQFF.

The rearrangement uses TRBV7-2 and TRBJ1-5, with a possible D match to TRBD1 (5 bases). Per the germline V gene, CDR1 is SGHTA and CDR2 is FQGNSA. The CDR3 contains 13 residues. Deletions cut 5 bases from V and 5 bases from J, with 10 bases between. CDR3 amino acids: CASSKTADQPQHF. The CDR3 DNA sequence: TGTGCCAGCAGCAAGACAGCTGATCAGCCCCAGCATTTT.

This clonotype has at least ten counts. One end of the junction does not line up with germline, which may come from a read error. The chain is built from TRBV5-1 and TRBJ2-7; possibly TRBD2 for D (5 bases). The CDR3 is 12 amino acids. Germline V CDR1 and CDR2: SGHRS, YFSETQ. CDR3: CASSLLGDEQYF. The CDR3 DNA follows: TGTGCCAGCAGCCTCCTCGGGGACGAGCAGTACTTC.

This clonotype was detected a few times. V gene TRBV25-1 combines with J gene TRBJ2-2; 9 bases fit TRBD1. V shed 7 bases and J 9 bases; nucleotides not matched to a gene: 3. Germline V gives CDR1 MGHDK, CDR2 SYGVNS. CDR3 length: 12 amino acids. CDR3 residues: CASKDRGRELFF. The CDR3 region has the DNA TGTGCCAGCAAGGACAGGGGACGGGAGCTGTTTTTT.

The sample holds a few counts of this clonotype. The V and J genes are TRBV20-1 and TRBJ1-5; TRBD1 aligns across 7 bases. CDR3 size: 14 residues. The junction had 5 bases not matched to a gene; V was cut back by 3 bases and J by 3 bases. Germline V lookup: CDR1 DFQATT, CDR2 SNEGSKA (reference sequence). The CDR3 region is CSASPGTDNQPQHF. CDR3 bases: TGCAGTGCTAGCCCCGGGACAGACAATCAGCCCCAGCATTTT.

J is TRBJ1-4 and V is TRBV9, with D possibly TRBD1 on 5 matching bases. Per the germline V gene, CDR1 is SGDLS and CDR2 is YYNGEE. V was trimmed by 0 bases and J by 7 bases, leaving 10 bases between them. There are 14 residues in the CDR3. As DNA, the CDR3 is TGTGCCAGCAGCGTAGATCCAGGGAGTGAAAAACTGTTTTTT. Amino acids: CASSVDPGSEKLFF.

This sequence joins TRBV20-1 and TRBJ2-7, with 7 bases identical to TRBD2. Trimming removed 0 bases from V and 3 bases from J; junction bases left unmatched: 5. The CDR3 contains 14 residues. CDR1 DFQATT and CDR2 SNEGSKA come from the germline V gene (reference sequence). The CDR3 DNA reads TGCAGTGCTAGAGATGGCGGGAGTTTCTACGAGCAGTACTTC. It encodes CSARDGGSFYEQYF.

This clonotype was found a few times. V and J are TRBV18 and TRBJ2-1; D ambiguous. V was cut by 1 base and J by 1 base, with 5 bases left in between. The length of the CDR3 is 14 residues. Per the germline V gene, CDR1 is KGHSH and CDR2 is LQKENI. CDR3 region: CASSPQRSYNEQFF. The CDR3 DNA follows: TGTGCCAGCTCACCACAACGGTCCTACAATGAGCAGTTCTTC.

The chain carries TRBV7-3 and TRBJ2-1; D might be TRBD1 or TRBD2, each matching 6 bases. With 2 bases removed from V and 5 bases from J, the gap between germline ends came to 19 bases. Germline V lookup: CDR1 SGHTA, CDR2 FQGTGA. The CDR3 sequence is 17 residues long. CDR3 residues: CASSLGKGGTGDNEQFF. CDR3 DNA sequence: TGTGCCAGCAGCTTAGGAAAGGGGGGTACAGGAGACAATGAGCAGTTCTTC.

This clonotype has just a few counts. The gene calls are TRBV7-2 and TRBJ2-4; D is undetermined. Germline-derived CDR1 and CDR2 are SGHTA and FQGNSA. Trimming took 5 bases from V and 4 from J, leaving 12 bases between them. The CDR3 extends over 14 amino acids. The CDR3 nucleotides are TGTGCCAGCAGCGTACTAAGAGGAAAAAACATTCAGTACTTC. Translated, it gives CASSVLRGKNIQYF.